This TCR beta chain was found in a study of T-cell reconstitution after alpha-beta-depleted transplantation in children. This CDR3 contains 12 residues. Between the trimmed V and J ends, which lost 1 base and 6 bases, there was a span of 7 bases. Looked up from germline, CDR1 is LNHDA and CDR2 is SQIVND (reference sequence). The library targeted TCRbeta and was prepared with unique molecular identifiers. TCRdb reprocessed the PCR reads with MiXCR, giving one entry per CDR3 protein. The sample includes hundreds of thousands of distinct CDR3 sequences, roughly 9.5% of them seen just once. The clonotype was recovered from a human donor who donated a stem cell graft to a child with SCID. The rearrangement uses TRBV19 and TRBJ2-7; D gene uncertain. Source: PBMCs from the stem cell graft donor, taken from the stem cell graft. The CDR3, as DNA: TGTGCCAGTAGTATAGTTCGTGGCGAGCAGTACTTC. Its protein is CASSIVRGEQYF.